Below are 3 T cell receptor beta chains sequenced from a single sample in a study of shared clonotypes between healthy human individuals. Here immunoSEQ multiplex PCR was the method, and the copy in TCRdb shows in-frame clones only, minus some. This table has over a million clones, around 74% appearing once. Input material: memory CD4+ T cells sorted from blood. The subset here: CD45RA-negative fraction. Every receptor here comes from a man younger than 35 in good health.

This rearrangement joins TRBV2 to TRBJ1-2; D is ambiguous. CDR1 and CDR2 (germline): SNHLY, FYNNEI. CDR3 size: 11 residues. The germline V and J ends were trimmed by 9 bases and 6 bases, with 11 bases remaining between them. CDR3 amino acids: CASSRINGYTF. The DNA of the CDR3 is TGTGCCAGTAGTCGTATTAATGGCTACACCTTC.

The J gene is TRBJ2-2, the V gene TRBV6-5; TRBD1 aligns across 7 bases. The CDR3 loop spans 13 amino acids. Per germline, CDR1 MNHEY and CDR2 SVGAGI. V gave up 6 bases and J gave up 5 bases; unmatched junction bases: 3. CDR3 DNA: TGTGCCAGCAGATCCAGGGGGACCGGGGAGCTGTTTTTT. Protein: CASRSRGTGELFF.

V gene TRBV4-1 combines with J gene TRBJ2-7; 8 bases agree with TRBD1. Trimming cost V 0 bases and J 4 bases; bases outside gene matches: 8. Germline values: CDR1 MGHRA, CDR2 YSYEKL. The CDR3 runs 16 residues. Written as DNA, the CDR3 is TGCGCCAGCAGCCAAGATCCGACAGGGGCAAGGTACGAGCAGTACTTC. This translates into CASSQDPTGARYEQYF.